What follows is one T cell receptor beta chain and its context. Germline trimming cut 7 bases from V and 2 bases from J; bases unmatched to any gene: 2. The CDR3 runs 12 residues. Germline V CDR1 and CDR2: SNHLY, FYNNEI. Researchers ran the PCR with 60 Vbeta and 13 Jbeta primers. The method was immunoSEQ multiplex PCR; TCRdb's version includes in-frame clones alone and lacks a portion of them. The sample lists about 130,000 clones; over 15% were seen once. This sample was included in a study of cytomegalovirus exposure and HLA in healthy donors. The sequence came from a female donor in good health and CMV-seropositive. The material sequenced was PBMCs. The gene calls are TRBV2 and TRBJ2-7, with 7 bases identical to TRBD1. The DNA of the CDR3 is TGTGCCAGCATCAGGGGGACCTACGAGCAGTACTTC. Residues: CASIRGTYEQYF.